The 26 T cell receptor beta chains in this list originate from one sample, sequenced in a study of T-cell memory formation after mild COVID-19. A single record per CDR3 protein comes from TCRdb applying MiXCR to the 5' RACE reads. This sample has almost 550,000 distinct CDR3 sequences, with approximately 20% found just once. The source material was PBMCs or a T cell subset sorted from them (not recorded which). These receptors originate from an adult woman who had mild COVID-19 (a few samples of this study predate the infection). Cell type and time point are not known.

Only a few counts were recorded for this clonotype. The chain is built from TRBV6-5 and TRBJ1-2; TRBD1 agrees at 9 bases. Germline V gene sequence: CDR1 MNHEY, CDR2 SVGAGI. The CDR3 consists of 16 residues. V lost 2 bases to trimming and J lost 0 bases; unmatched junction nucleotides: 4. CDR3 coding DNA: TGTGCCAGCAGTTACGGGACAGGGCCTTCTAACTATGGCTACACCTTC. Its translation: CASSYGTGPSNYGYTF.

This clonotype was seen only a few times. The chain joins TRBV15 to TRBJ2-1; D is perhaps TRBD1 (5 bases). This CDR3 is built from 16 residues. Trimming stripped 1 base from V and 9 bases from J, with 19 bases between. CDR1 LNHNV and CDR2 YYDKDF come from the germline V gene (reference sequence). The CDR3 loop is CATSRAHLGPSAEQFF. The CDR3 DNA reads as TGTGCCACCAGCAGAGCCCATCTGGGGCCCTCGGCTGAGCAGTTCTTC.

V usage is TRBV29-1 and J usage is TRBJ1-1; 8 bases line up with TRBD1. In germline, CDR1 is SQVTM, CDR2 ANQGSEA. Trimming cost V 3 bases and J 0 bases; bases outside gene matches: 6. The length of the CDR3 is 15 residues. The CDR3 loop reads CSVEGPTGVNTEAFF. For the CDR3, the DNA is TGCAGCGTTGAGGGTCCGACAGGGGTGAACACTGAAGCTTTCTTT. Variable domain in full (rest from reference TRBV29-1 and TRBJ1-1): SAVISQKPSRDICQRGTSLTIQCQVDSQVTMMFWYRQQPGQSLTLIATANQGSEATYESGFVIDKFPISRPNLTFSTLTVSNMSPEDSSIYLCSVEGPTGVNTEAFFGQGTRLTVV.

CDR3 amino acids: CAWFRFGNTEAFF. The CDR3 DNA follows: TGTGCCTGGTTTCGGTTCGGGAACACTGAAGCTTTCTTT. This chain uses TRBV30 with TRBJ1-1; D gene ambiguous. The V and J ends lost 5 bases and 1 base respectively, with 11 bases between them. CDR3 length equals 13 residues. Germline V lookup: CDR1 GTSNPN, CDR2 SVGIG (reference sequence).

This rearrangement joins TRBV6-1 to TRBJ1-2; D might be TRBD1 (6 bases). The CDR3 runs 14 residues. Germline V lookup: CDR1 MNHNS, CDR2 SASEGT. Trimming took off 2 bases at V and 4 bases at J, with 11 bases between the two ends. The CDR3 reads CASSESGALYGYTF. CDR3 DNA sequence: TGTGCCAGCAGTGAATCGGGGGCCCTCTATGGCTACACCTTC.

The rearrangement links TRBV2 to TRBJ2-7, with D possibly matching TRBD2 (6 bases). The CDR3 extends over 14 amino acids. Trimming stripped 6 bases from V and 2 bases from J, with 14 bases between. The germline gives CDR1 SNHLY, CDR2 FYNNEI. CDR3 nucleotides: TGTGCCAGCAGGCCCCCGGAGGGTCCCTACGAGCAGTACTTC. Translating gives CASRPPEGPYEQYF.

The chain combines TRBV7-8 with TRBJ2-2; D is unresolved. Germline V gene data show CDR1 as SGHVS and CDR2 as FQNEAQ. This CDR3 is 13 amino acids long. Trimming pared 0 bases from V and 6 bases from J, leaving 5 bases between. CDR3 coding DNA: TGTGCCAGCAGCTTAGCCAACGCCGGGGAGCTGTTTTTT. Translating it yields CASSLANAGELFF.

The J gene is TRBJ2-2, the V gene TRBV7-6, with 8 positions matching TRBD1. Trimming cost V 5 bases and J 0 bases; bases outside gene matches: 8. The CDR3 length is 17 residues. Germline V CDR1 and CDR2: SGHVS, FNYEAQ. The CDR3 DNA follows: TGTGCCAGCAGCCGTTATACGACAGGGGCGAACACCGGGGAGCTGTTTTTT. As protein: CASSRYTTGANTGELFF.

The rearrangement joins TRBV7-9 to TRBJ1-1, with D uncertain. V was trimmed by 3 bases and J by 4 bases, leaving 9 bases between them. The CDR3 totals 13 residues. CDR1 SEHNR and CDR2 FQNEAQ come from the germline V gene (reference sequence). The CDR3 DNA is TGTGCCAGCAGCTTCTGGAACGCCACTGAAGCTTTCTTT. This gives the protein CASSFWNATEAFF. The variable domain in full, with the rest retrieved from reference TRBV7-9 and TRBJ1-1, is DTGVSQNPRHKITKRGQNVTFRCDPISEHNRLYWYRQTLGQGPEFLTYFQNEAQLEKSRLLSDRFSAERPKGSFSTLEIQRTEQGDSAMYLCASSFWNATEAFFGQGTRLTVV.

This clonotype was found a few times. The chain employs TRBV7-7 and TRBJ2-3; 11 nucleotides align to TRBD2. CDR1 and CDR2 from the germline V gene are SSHAT and FNYEAQ (reference sequence). Trimming removed 5 bases from V and 4 bases from J; junction bases left unmatched: 2. This CDR3 has 14 amino acids. DNA for the CDR3: TGTGCCAGCAGCGTTAGCGGGGGGGCAGATACGCAGTATTTT. It encodes CASSVSGGADTQYF.

This clonotype was picked up a small number of times. The chain links TRBV3-1 to TRBJ2-2, with D possibly TRBD1 on 5 matching bases. The CDR3 totals 16 residues. CDR1 LGHDT and CDR2 YNNKEL come from the germline V gene (reference sequence). The V end lost 7 bases, the J end lost 2 bases, and 17 bases lay between the germline ends. CDR3 in amino acids: CASTGGQTINTGELFF. In DNA form, the CDR3 reads TGTGCCAGCACCGGCGGACAAACCATTAACACCGGGGAGCTGTTTTTT. Filled out from reference TRBV3-1 and TRBJ2-2, the complete variable domain reads DTAVSQTPKYLVTQMGNDKSIKCEQNLGHDTMYWYKQDSKKFLKIMFSYNNKELIINETVPNRFSPKSPDKAHLNLHINSLELGDSAVYFCASTGGQTINTGELFFGEGSRLTVL.

This clonotype came up many times. The gene calls are TRBV6-5 and TRBJ2-5, with D perhaps matching TRBD1 (7 bases). V shed 6 bases and J shed 2 bases, with 13 bases lying between them. CDR1 is MNHEY, CDR2 SVGAGI, per germline. This CDR3 has 14 residues. The chain's CDR3 is CASRRDSAQETQYF. The CDR3 DNA sequence: TGTGCCAGCAGGCGGGACAGCGCGCAAGAGACCCAGTACTTC.

J is TRBJ2-5 and V is TRBV4-2, with 7 bases that match TRBD1. Germline loops: CDR1 LGHNA, CDR2 YNFKEQ. The CDR3 runs to 17 residues. The V gene end was trimmed by 1 base and the J gene end by 5 bases; junction bases not matched to a gene: 13. The CDR3 protein is CASSQGINRGLGETQYF. CDR3 bases: TGTGCCAGCAGCCAAGGCATAAACAGGGGCTTGGGGGAGACCCAGTACTTC.

This chain joins TRBV27 and TRBJ2-1; unclear D gene. Deletions cut 2 bases from V and 10 bases from J, with 12 bases between. Germline V gene sequence: CDR1 MNHEY, CDR2 SMNVEV (reference sequence). The CDR3 consists of 13 residues. CDR3 nucleotides: TGTGCCAGCAGTTTACTCGATTACCGGGAGCAGTTCTTC. As protein: CASSLLDYREQFF.

This sequence joins TRBV24-1 and TRBJ2-1, with D tentatively TRBD2 (6 bases). Trimming took 9 bases from V and 10 from J, leaving 15 bases between them. The CDR3 has 12 amino acids. Germline assignment: CDR1 KGHDR and CDR2 SFDVKD. The CDR3 is CATAREFSEQFF. CDR3 bases: TGTGCCACCGCCCGGGAGTTTTCGGAGCAGTTCTTC.

This clonotype was seen only a few times. This sequence joins TRBV18 and TRBJ1-1, with D unclear. V was pared by 1 base and J by 1 base, with 7 bases between. There are 14 residues in the CDR3. Germline V gene lookup returns CDR1 KGHSH and CDR2 LQKENI. The CDR3 loop is CASSPQRENTEAFF. CDR3 bases: TGTGCCAGCTCACCACAAAGGGAGAACACTGAAGCTTTCTTT.

The V and J genes are TRBV7-9 and TRBJ1-1; no firm D call. Germline CDR1 reads SEHNR; CDR2 reads FQNEAQ (reference sequence). V was shortened by 2 bases and J by 0 bases, with 7 bases between the two germline ends. This CDR3 contains 14 residues. In DNA, the CDR3 is TGTGCCAGCAGCTTATGGCAAATGAACACTGAAGCTTTCTTT. Protein sequence: CASSLWQMNTEAFF.

This chain joins TRBV18 and TRBJ2-2; 8 nucleotides agree with TRBD1. CDR1 and CDR2 (germline): KGHSH, LQKENI. Trimming at V came to 4 bases and at J to 1 base, leaving 5 bases not matched to a gene. The CDR3 loop spans 16 amino acids. The CDR3 nucleotides are TGTGCCAGCTCACGTACCGGGACAGGGAACACCGGGGAGCTGTTTTTT. Amino acid sequence: CASSRTGTGNTGELFF.

The chain joins TRBV12-3 or TRBV12-4 to TRBJ2-3; D is undetermined. V was cut by 7 bases and J by 7 bases, with 9 bases left in between. This CDR3 has 11 residues. In DNA form, the CDR3 reads TGTGCCAGCACCCCGGGTTATACGCAGTATTTT. It yields the protein CASTPGYTQYF.

This clonotype has a single count. The chain recombines TRBV12-3 or TRBV12-4 with TRBJ2-5, with TRBD2 matching over 7 bases. The junction had 6 bases not matched to a gene; V was cut back by 6 bases and J by 5 bases. This CDR3 is built from 13 residues. The CDR3 sequence is CASRPGLHETQYF. The CDR3 DNA reads TGTGCCAGCAGGCCGGGACTACACGAGACCCAGTACTTC.

V gene TRBV15 combines with J gene TRBJ1-1; tentative D call: TRBD1 (6 bases). Trimming pared 2 bases from V and 3 bases from J, leaving 13 bases between. Germline V gives CDR1 LNHNV, CDR2 YYDKDF (reference sequence). The CDR3 sequence is 15 residues long. In nucleotides, the CDR3 is TGTGCCACCAGCAGATCCCAGAGGGGGGACACTGAAGCTTTCTTT. This codes for CATSRSQRGDTEAFF.

The sample holds a few counts of this clonotype. The V gene is TRBV5-4, the J gene TRBJ2-1; D is unclear. This CDR3 spans 15 amino acids. CDR1 and CDR2 from the germline V gene are SGHNT and YYREEE (reference sequence). With 3 bases removed from V and 5 bases from J, the gap between germline ends came to 15 bases. Here the CDR3 DNA reads TGTGCCAGCAGCTCCTGGACGGAGCTGCACAATGAGCAGTTCTTC. Its protein is CASSSWTELHNEQFF.

The gene calls are TRBV18 and TRBJ2-7, with 7 bases identical to TRBD1. Germline V gene lookup returns CDR1 KGHSH and CDR2 LQKENI. V shed 8 bases, J shed 3 bases, and the junction held 4 bases outside the gene matches. The CDR3 covers 12 residues. CDR3 loop: CASTGQFYEQYF. CDR3 nucleotides: TGTGCCAGCACGGGACAGTTCTACGAGCAGTACTTC.

The gene calls are TRBV24-1 and TRBJ2-5, with TRBD2 matching 10 bases. V was clipped by 3 bases and J by 6 bases; unmatched bases: 12. The CDR3 has 17 residues. Germline CDR1 KGHDR, CDR2 SFDVKD. DNA of the CDR3: TGTGCCACCAGTGATCCTGCGGCTAGCGGGGGTCGTAAGACCCAGTACTTC. It translates to CATSDPAASGGRKTQYF.

This clonotype was seen a handful of times. The chain employs TRBV20-1 and TRBJ2-5; 7 nucleotides line up with TRBD1. CDR1 is DFQATT, CDR2 SNEGSKA, per germline (reference sequence). The CDR3 contains 14 residues. V lost 1 base to trimming and J lost 3 bases; unmatched junction nucleotides: 5. The CDR3 DNA reads as TGCAGTGCTAGAGGAAGACAGGGTAAAGAGACCCAGTACTTC. Protein product: CSARGRQGKETQYF.

The rearrangement joins TRBV12-3 or TRBV12-4 to TRBJ1-5, with 7 bases matching TRBD1. Trimming took 4 bases from V and 2 from J; bases not matched to a gene: 5. The CDR3 loop spans 15 amino acids. The CDR3 region has the DNA TGTGCCAGCAGTTCCGACAGGGTAGGCAATCAGCCCCAGCATTTT. Translated: CASSSDRVGNQPQHF.